This T cell receptor beta chain came from a study of T cell repertoires in cytomegalovirus infection. The CDR3 loop spans 15 amino acids. From germline, CDR1 is LNHDA and CDR2 SQIVND (reference sequence). Trimming shortened V by 5 bases and J by 4 bases, and 18 bases separated the two germline ends. From the reads, TCRdb called clonotypes with MiXCR, one entry per CDR3 protein. The sample holds almost 550,000 distinct CDR3 sequences, approximately 15% seen once. This clonotype was seen only a few times. Sequencing was done on a sample of CD8+ T cells from PBMCs. The sequence was obtained from a human donor in good health (CMV status not recorded). Some clones in this sample may be carry-over from other donors' samples. The V call is TRBV19, the J call TRBJ2-7; D is unclear. The CDR3 DNA sequence: TGTGCCAGTAGTGCGGACGGGCCTCCTCTGTACGAGCAGTACTTC. Translated, it gives CASSADGPPLYEQYF.